This T cell receptor (beta chain) was profiled in a study of T cell responses to AZD1222 COVID-19 vaccine. Study-level findings and limits: Spike-specific TCR repertoires showed rising breadth and depth after two AZD1222 doses.

Clones were read by immunoSEQ multiplex PCR, and TCRdb kept only the in-frame ones, dropping some. The table lists fewer than 200,000 clones, roughly 87% of them singletons. In the case of this clone: The antigen is not known.

The study pooled second doses at about 4 or about 12 weeks. The germline gives CDR1 SGHAT, CDR2 FQNNGV. V dropped 0 bases and J dropped 4 bases, with 0 bases sitting between them. The CDR3 has 11 residues. This clonotype originated in an adult who received the AZD1222 COVID-19 vaccine. The starting material was peripheral blood, obtained 28 days after the second AZD1222 dose. The chain joins TRBV11-2 to TRBJ2-5; no clear D gene. The CDR3 DNA follows: TGTGCCAGCAGCTTAGAAGAGACCCAGTACTTC. Translation gives CASSLEETQYF.